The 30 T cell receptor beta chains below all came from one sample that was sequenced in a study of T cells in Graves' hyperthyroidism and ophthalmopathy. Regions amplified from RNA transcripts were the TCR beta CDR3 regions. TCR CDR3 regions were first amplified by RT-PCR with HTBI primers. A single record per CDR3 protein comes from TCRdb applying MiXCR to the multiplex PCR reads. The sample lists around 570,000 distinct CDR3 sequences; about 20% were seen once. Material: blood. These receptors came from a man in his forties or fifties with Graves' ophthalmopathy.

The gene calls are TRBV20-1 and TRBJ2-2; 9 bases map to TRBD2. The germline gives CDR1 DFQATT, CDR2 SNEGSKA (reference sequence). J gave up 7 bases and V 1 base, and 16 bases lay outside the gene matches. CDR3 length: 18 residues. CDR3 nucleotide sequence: TGCAGTGCTAGAGTAGAAATGGTAGCGGGAGAACGGGGCGGGGAGCTGTTTTTT. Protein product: CSARVEMVAGERGGELFF.

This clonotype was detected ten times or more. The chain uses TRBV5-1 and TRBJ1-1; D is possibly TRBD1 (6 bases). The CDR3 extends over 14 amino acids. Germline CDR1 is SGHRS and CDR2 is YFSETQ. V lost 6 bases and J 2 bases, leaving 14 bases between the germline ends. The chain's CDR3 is CASTGGQLNTEAFF. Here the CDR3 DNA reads TGCGCCAGCACTGGGGGGCAGCTTAACACTGAAGCTTTCTTT.

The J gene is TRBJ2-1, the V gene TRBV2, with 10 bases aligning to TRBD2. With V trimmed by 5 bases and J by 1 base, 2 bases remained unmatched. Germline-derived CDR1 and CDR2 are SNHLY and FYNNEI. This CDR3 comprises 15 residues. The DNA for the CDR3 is TGTGCCAGCAGTTATAGCGGGGGGTCCTACAATGAGCAGTTCTTC. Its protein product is CASSYSGGSYNEQFF. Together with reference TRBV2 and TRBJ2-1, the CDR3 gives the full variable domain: EPEVTQTPSHQVTQMGQEVILRCVPISNHLYFYWYRQILGQKVEFLVSFYNNEISEKSEIFDDQFSVERPDGSNFTLKIRSTKLEDSAMYFCASSYSGGSYNEQFFGPGTRLTVL.

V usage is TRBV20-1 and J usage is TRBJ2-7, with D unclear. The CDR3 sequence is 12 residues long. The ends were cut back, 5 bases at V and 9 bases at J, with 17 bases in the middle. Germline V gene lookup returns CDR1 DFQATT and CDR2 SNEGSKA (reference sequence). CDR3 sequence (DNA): TGCAGTGCTTCCCGGACCGGCTCTCGGCAGTACTTC. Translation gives CSASRTGSRQYF.

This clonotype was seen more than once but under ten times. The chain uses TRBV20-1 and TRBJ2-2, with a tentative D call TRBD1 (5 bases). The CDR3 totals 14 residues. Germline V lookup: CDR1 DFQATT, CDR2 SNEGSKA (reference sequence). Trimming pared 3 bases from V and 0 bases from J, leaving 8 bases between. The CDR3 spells CSASKDTNTGELFF. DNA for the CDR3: TGCAGTGCTAGTAAGGACACGAACACCGGGGAGCTGTTTTTT.

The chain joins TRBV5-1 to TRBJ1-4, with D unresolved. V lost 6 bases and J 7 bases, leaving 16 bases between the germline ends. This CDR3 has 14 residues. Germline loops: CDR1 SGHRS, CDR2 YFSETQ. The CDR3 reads CASTEGSSSEKLFF. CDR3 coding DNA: TGCGCCAGCACCGAGGGTTCCTCGTCTGAAAAACTGTTTTTT.

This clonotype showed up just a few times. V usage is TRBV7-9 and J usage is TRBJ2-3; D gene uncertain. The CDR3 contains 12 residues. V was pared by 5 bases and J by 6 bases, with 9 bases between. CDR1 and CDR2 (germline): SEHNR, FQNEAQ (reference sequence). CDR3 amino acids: CASSMHIDTQYF. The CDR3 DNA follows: TGTGCCAGCAGCATGCACATTGATACGCAGTATTTT.

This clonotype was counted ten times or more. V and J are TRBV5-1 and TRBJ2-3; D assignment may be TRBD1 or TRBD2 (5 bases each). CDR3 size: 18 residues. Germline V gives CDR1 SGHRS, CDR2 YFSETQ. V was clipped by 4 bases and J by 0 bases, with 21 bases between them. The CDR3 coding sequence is TGCGCCAGCAGCAAAGGGCAGGGAGCCCGTATAAGCACAGATACGCAGTATTTT. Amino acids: CASSKGQGARISTDTQYF. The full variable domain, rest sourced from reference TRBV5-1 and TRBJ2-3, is KAGVTQTPRYLIKTRGQQVTLSCSPISGHRSVSWYQQTPGQGLQFLFEYFSETQRNKGNFPGRFSGRQFSNSRSEMNVSTLELGDSALYLCASSKGQGARISTDTQYFGPGTRLTVL.

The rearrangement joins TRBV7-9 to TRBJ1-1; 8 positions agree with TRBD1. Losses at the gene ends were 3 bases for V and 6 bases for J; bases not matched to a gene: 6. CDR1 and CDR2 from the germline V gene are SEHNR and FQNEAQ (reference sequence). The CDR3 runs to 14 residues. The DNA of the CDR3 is TGTGCCAGCAGCTTCGGACAGGGTGGAGCTGAAGCTTTCTTT. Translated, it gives CASSFGQGGAEAFF.

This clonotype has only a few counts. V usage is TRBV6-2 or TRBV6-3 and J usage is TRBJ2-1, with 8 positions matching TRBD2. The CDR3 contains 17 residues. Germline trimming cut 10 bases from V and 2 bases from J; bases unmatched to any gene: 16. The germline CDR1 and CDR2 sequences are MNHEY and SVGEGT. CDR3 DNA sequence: TGTGCCACCGGGCGGGCGGGGGGACGCCACGCCTACAATGAGCAGTTCTTC. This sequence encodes CATGRAGGRHAYNEQFF.

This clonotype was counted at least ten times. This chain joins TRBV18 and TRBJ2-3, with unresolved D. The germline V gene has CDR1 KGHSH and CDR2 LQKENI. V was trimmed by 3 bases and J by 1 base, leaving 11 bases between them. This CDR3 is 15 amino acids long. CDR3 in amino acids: CASSPPADGTDTQYF. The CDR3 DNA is TGTGCCAGCTCACCCCCGGCAGATGGCACAGATACGCAGTATTTT.

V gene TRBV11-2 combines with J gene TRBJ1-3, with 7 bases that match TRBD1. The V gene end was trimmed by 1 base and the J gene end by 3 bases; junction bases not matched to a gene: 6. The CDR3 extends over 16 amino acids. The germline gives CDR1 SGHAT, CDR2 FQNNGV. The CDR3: CASSLAETGNGNTIYF. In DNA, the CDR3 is TGTGCCAGCAGCTTAGCGGAGACAGGGAATGGAAACACCATATATTTT. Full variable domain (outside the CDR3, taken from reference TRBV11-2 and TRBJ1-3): EAGVAQSPRYKIIEKRQSVAFWCNPISGHATLYWYQQILGQGPKLLIQFQNNGVVDDSQLPKDRFSAERLKGVDSTLKIQPAKLEDSAVYLCASSLAETGNGNTIYFGEGSWLTVV.

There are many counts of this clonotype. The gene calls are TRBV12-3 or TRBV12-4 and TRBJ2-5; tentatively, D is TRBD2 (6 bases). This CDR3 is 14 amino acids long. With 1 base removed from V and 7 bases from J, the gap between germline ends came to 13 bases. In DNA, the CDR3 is TGTGCCAGCAGTTTAGGGTCCGCCGGGGGGACCCAGTACTTC. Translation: CASSLGSAGGTQYF.

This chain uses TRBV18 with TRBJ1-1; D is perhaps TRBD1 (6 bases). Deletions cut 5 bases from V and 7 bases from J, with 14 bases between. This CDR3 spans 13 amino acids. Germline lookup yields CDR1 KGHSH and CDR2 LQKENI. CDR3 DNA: TGTGCCAGCTCAGAGGGGGGAGCCAATGAAGCTTTCTTT. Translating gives CASSEGGANEAFF.

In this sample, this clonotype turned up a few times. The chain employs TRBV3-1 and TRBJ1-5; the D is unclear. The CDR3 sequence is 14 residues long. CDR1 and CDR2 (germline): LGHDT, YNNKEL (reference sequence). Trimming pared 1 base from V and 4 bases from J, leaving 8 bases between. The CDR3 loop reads CASSQASANQPQHF. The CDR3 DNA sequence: TGTGCCAGCAGCCAAGCGTCAGCTAATCAGCCCCAGCATTTT.

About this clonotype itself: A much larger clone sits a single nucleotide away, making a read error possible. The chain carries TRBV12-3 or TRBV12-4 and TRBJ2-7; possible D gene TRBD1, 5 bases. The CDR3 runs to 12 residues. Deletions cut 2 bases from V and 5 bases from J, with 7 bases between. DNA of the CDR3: TGTGCCAGCAGTTTAATGGGGCACGAGCAGTACTTC. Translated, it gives CASSLMGHEQYF.

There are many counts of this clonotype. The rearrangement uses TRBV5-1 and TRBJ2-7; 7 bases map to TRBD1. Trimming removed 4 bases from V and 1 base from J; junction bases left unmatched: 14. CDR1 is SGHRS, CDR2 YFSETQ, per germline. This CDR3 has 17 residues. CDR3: CASSLTRQGSTSYEQYF. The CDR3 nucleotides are TGCGCCAGCAGCCTCACGCGACAGGGTTCAACTTCCTACGAGCAGTACTTC.

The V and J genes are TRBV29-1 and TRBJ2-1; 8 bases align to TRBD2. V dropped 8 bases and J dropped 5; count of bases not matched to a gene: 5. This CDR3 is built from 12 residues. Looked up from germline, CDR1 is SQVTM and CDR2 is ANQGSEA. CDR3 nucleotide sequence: TGCAGCTCTATAGCGGGAAACAATGAGCAGTTCTTC. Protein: CSSIAGNNEQFF.

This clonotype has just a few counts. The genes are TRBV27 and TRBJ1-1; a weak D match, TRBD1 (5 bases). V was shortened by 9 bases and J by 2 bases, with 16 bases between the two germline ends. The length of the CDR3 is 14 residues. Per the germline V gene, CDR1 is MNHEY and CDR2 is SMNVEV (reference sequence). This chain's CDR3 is CASHGARGNTEAFF. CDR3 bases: TGTGCCAGTCACGGGGCTCGGGGTAACACTGAAGCTTTCTTT.

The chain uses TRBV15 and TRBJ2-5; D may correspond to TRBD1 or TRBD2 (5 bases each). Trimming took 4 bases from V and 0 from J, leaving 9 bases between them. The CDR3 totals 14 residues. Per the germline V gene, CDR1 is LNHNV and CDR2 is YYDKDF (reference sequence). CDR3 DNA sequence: TGTGCCACCAGCACTGGGACGGACCAAGAGACCCAGTACTTC. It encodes CATSTGTDQETQYF.

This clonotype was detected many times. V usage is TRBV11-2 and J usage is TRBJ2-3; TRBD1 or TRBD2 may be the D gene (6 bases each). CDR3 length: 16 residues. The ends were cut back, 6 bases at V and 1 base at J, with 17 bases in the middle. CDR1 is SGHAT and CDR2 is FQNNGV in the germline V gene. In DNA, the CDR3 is TGTGCCAGCAGGTACGGGGGCCCACTCCGCACAGATACGCAGTATTTT. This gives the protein CASRYGGPLRTDTQYF.

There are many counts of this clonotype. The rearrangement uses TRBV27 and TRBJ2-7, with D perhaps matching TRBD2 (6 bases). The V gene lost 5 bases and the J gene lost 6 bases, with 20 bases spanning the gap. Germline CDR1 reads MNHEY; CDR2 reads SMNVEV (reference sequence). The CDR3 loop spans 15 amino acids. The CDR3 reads CASSPSTRRVSEQYF. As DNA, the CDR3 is TGTGCCAGCAGTCCTTCGACTAGGAGGGTCTCCGAGCAGTACTTC.

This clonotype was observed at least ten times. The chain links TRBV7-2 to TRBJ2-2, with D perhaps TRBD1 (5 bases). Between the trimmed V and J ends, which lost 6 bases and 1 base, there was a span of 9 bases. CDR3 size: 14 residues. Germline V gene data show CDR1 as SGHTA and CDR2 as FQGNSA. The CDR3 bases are TGTGCCAGCAGGAGACAGCAGAACACCGGGGAGCTGTTTTTT. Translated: CASRRQQNTGELFF.

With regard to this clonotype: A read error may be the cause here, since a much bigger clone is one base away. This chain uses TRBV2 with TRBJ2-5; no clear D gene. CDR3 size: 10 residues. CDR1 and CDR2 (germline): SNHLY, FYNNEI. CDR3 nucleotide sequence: TGTGCCAGCCGAATAGAGACCCTGTACTTC. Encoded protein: CASRIETLYF.

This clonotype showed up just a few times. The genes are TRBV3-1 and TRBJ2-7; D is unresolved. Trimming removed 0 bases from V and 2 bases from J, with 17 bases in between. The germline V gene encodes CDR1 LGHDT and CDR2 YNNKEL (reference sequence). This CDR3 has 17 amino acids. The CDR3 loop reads CASSQDLLLNPTYEQYF. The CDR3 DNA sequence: TGTGCCAGCAGCCAAGATCTCCTTCTTAACCCGACCTACGAGCAGTACTTC.

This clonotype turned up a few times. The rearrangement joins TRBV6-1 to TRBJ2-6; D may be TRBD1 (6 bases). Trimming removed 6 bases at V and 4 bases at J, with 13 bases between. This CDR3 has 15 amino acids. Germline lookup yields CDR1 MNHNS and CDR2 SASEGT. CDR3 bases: TGTGCCAGCAGCATACAGGGCGGAGGGGCCAACGTCCTGACTTTC. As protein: CASSIQGGGANVLTF.

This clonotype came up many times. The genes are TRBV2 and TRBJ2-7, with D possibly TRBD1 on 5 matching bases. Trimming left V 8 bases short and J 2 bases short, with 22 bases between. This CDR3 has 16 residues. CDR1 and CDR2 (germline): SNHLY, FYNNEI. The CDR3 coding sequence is TGTGCCAGCTCACTTACCAAGGGGCGCCGGACCTACGAGCAGTACTTC. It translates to CASSLTKGRRTYEQYF.

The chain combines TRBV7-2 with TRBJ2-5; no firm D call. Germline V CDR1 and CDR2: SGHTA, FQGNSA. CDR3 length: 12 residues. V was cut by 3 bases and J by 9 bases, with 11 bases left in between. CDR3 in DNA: TGTGCCAGCAGCTTTTACGACGGCCCCCAGTACTTC. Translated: CASSFYDGPQYF.

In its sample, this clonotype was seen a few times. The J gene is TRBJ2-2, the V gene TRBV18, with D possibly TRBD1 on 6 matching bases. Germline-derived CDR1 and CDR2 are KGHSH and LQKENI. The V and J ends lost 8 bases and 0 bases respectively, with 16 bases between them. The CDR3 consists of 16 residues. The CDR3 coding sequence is TGTGCCAGCCCGCGGTATGGGACAACGAACACCGGGGAGCTGTTTTTT. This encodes CASPRYGTTNTGELFF. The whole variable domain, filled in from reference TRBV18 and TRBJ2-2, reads NAGVMQNPRHLVRRRGQEARLRCSPMKGHSHVYWYRQLPEEGLKFMVYLQKENIIDESGMPKERFSAEFPKEGPSILRIQQVVRGDSAAYFCASPRYGTTNTGELFFGEGSRLTVL.

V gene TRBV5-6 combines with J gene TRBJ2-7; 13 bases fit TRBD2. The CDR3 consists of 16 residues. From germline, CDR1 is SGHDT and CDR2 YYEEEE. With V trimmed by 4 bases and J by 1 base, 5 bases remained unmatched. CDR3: CASSPRTSGSSYEQYF. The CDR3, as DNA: TGTGCCAGCAGCCCACGGACTAGCGGGAGTTCCTACGAGCAGTACTTC.